The 13 T cell receptor beta chains below come from one sample, sequenced in a study of PD-L1 blockade in urothelial cancer (TCRdb year 2017). The time point label for this specimen denotes: pretreatment peripheral blood. The method behind the library was the immunoSEQ multiplex PCR assay. Held by TCRdb, this immuneACCESS table contains in-frame sequences only and omits some clones. Under half of the omission traces to an unresolved V gene where checked; the cause of the rest is unknown. Across this sample there are some 44,000 clones, with around 81% seen only once. The top ten clones comprise under 20% of the sample. Source: PBMCs, taken around atezolizumab (anti-PD-L1) treatment. The receptor source for this set is a man aged 55 to 70 with urothelial cancer.

The chain is built from TRBV2 and TRBJ1-1, with 7 nucleotides matching TRBD1. The germline CDR1 and CDR2 sequences are SNHLY and FYNNEI. The J segment lost 1 base and the V segment lost 7 bases, leaving 9 bases of the junction unmatched. The CDR3 loop spans 15 amino acids. For the CDR3, the DNA is TGTGCCAGCAAGGGACAGCTGACGGCGAACACTGAAGCTTTCTTT. This sequence encodes CASKGQLTANTEAFF.

As DNA, the CDR3 is TGTGCCAGCAGCTTGGGCGGAGCCCCTAATGAAAAACTGTTTTTT. Its translation is CASSLGGAPNEKLFF. The chain carries TRBV5-6 and TRBJ1-4; D remains ambiguous. This CDR3 is built from 15 residues. CDR1 and CDR2 (germline): SGHDT, YYEEEE. The ends were cut back, 0 bases at V and 3 bases at J, with 9 bases in the middle.

V is TRBV7-2 and J is TRBJ2-7; 12 positions agree with TRBD2. From germline, CDR1 is SGHTA and CDR2 FQGNSA. V gave up 0 bases and J gave up 2 bases; unmatched junction bases: 8. The CDR3 runs to 18 residues. The CDR3 region is CASSLAIGASGRAYEQYF. The DNA of the CDR3 is TGTGCCAGCAGCTTAGCTATTGGGGCTAGCGGGAGGGCCTACGAGCAGTACTTC.

The chain has TRBV5-6 and TRBJ1-1, with a weak D call TRBD1 (5 bases). Trimming removed 1 base at V and 0 bases at J, with 13 bases between. This CDR3 contains 16 residues. Per the germline V gene, CDR1 is SGHDT and CDR2 is YYEEEE. As DNA, the CDR3 is TGTGCCAGCAGCTTGATTGGGGGGGGGATGAACACTGAAGCTTTCTTT. This gives the protein CASSLIGGGMNTEAFF. Full variable domain (missing parts from reference TRBV5-6 and TRBJ1-1): DAGVTQSPTHLIKTRGQQVTLRCSPKSGHDTVSWYQQALGQGPQFIFQYYEEEERQRGNFPDRFSGHQFPNYSSELNVNALLLGDSALYLCASSLIGGGMNTEAFFGQGTRLTVV.

About this clone itself: One junction end does not reproduce the germline sequence, and a read error may be involved. The V and J genes are TRBV5-6 and TRBJ2-7; D is unresolved. Germline V gene sequence: CDR1 SGHDT, CDR2 YYEEEE. The CDR3 is made up of 13 amino acids. CDR3: CASSPPLVDRATF. CDR3 nucleotide sequence: TGTGCCAGCAGCCCTCCCCTAGTAGACCGTGCCACCTTC.

This rearrangement joins TRBV29-1 to TRBJ1-2, with 7 bases identical to TRBD1. The germline V gene encodes CDR1 SQVTM and CDR2 ANQGSEA. The CDR3 extends over 11 amino acids. V gave up 5 bases and J gave up 6 bases; unmatched junction bases: 3. The CDR3 protein is CSVKTGDGYTF. CDR3 bases: TGCAGCGTTAAAACAGGGGATGGCTACACCTTC.

This rearrangement joins TRBV4-2 to TRBJ2-7; TRBD1 agrees at 7 bases. The CDR3 totals 13 residues. The germline V gene encodes CDR1 LGHNA and CDR2 YNFKEQ. V trimming: 3 bases; J trimming: 7 bases; junction bases outside the gene matches: 6. For the CDR3, the DNA is TGTGCCAGCAGCCAGGACGCAGGGGGTGAGCAGTACTTC. As protein: CASSQDAGGEQYF.

The chain employs TRBV5-4 and TRBJ2-1, with 9 bases that match TRBD2. This CDR3 is built from 15 residues. Germline CDR1 SGHNT, CDR2 YYREEE (reference sequence). V gave up 0 bases and J gave up 4 bases; unmatched junction bases: 2. CDR3 in amino acids: CASSLGSGGYNEQFF. In DNA, the CDR3 is TGTGCCAGCAGCTTGGGTAGCGGGGGTTACAATGAGCAGTTCTTC.

CDR3 protein: CASSELGQGASNQPQHF. Here the CDR3 DNA reads TGTGCCAGCAGTGAATTGGGACAGGGGGCCAGCAATCAGCCCCAGCATTTT. The chain couples TRBV2 to TRBJ1-5, with 12 bases lining up with TRBD1. This CDR3 comprises 17 residues. V dropped 2 bases and J dropped 1; count of bases not matched to a gene: 3. Germline V gives CDR1 SNHLY, CDR2 FYNNEI.

This clone is a singleton in its sample. The rearrangement joins TRBV2 to TRBJ2-7; tentative D call: TRBD1 (5 bases). Trimming removed 7 bases at V and 3 bases at J, with 22 bases between. CDR1 is SNHLY and CDR2 is FYNNEI in the germline V gene. This CDR3 contains 16 residues. The DNA for the CDR3 is TGTGCCAGCACCCCCAAGTCAGGGTATAGTGGCTACGAGCAGTACTTC. This encodes CASTPKSGYSGYEQYF.

V is TRBV6-1 and J is TRBJ2-5; perhaps TRBD2 as D (7 bases). This CDR3 comprises 14 residues. CDR1 is MNHNS and CDR2 is SASEGT in the germline V gene. The ends were cut back, 3 bases at V and 0 bases at J, with 8 bases in the middle. For the CDR3, the DNA is TGTGCCAGCAGTGACGGGGGGCACCAAGAGACCCAGTACTTC. Protein sequence: CASSDGGHQETQYF.

The V gene is TRBV5-4, the J gene TRBJ1-5; D gene ambiguous. Germline V gene lookup returns CDR1 SGHNT and CDR2 YYREEE (reference sequence). The CDR3 is made up of 13 amino acids. The ends were cut back, 2 bases at V and 3 bases at J, with 6 bases in the middle. In DNA form, the CDR3 reads TGTGCCAGCAGCTTACATAACAATCAGCCCCAGCATTTT. This encodes CASSLHNNQPQHF.

This clone has only one observation. The V and J genes are TRBV28 and TRBJ2-7; 8 positions match TRBD1. Germline CDR1 and CDR2: MDHEN and SYDVKM. V lost 6 bases to trimming and J lost 0 bases; unmatched junction nucleotides: 4. The CDR3 spans 14 residues. Here the CDR3 DNA reads TGTGCCAGCAGCAAGGGGACAGGCTCCTACGAGCAGTACTTC. It encodes CASSKGTGSYEQYF.